Below, 8 T cell receptor beta chains from the same sample are listed, as sequenced in a study of T cells in Graves' hyperthyroidism and ophthalmopathy. From RNA transcripts, TCR beta CDR3 regions were amplified. During a first-round RT-PCR of the TCR CDR3, the HTBI primer set was used. TCRdb re-called the multiplex PCR reads through MiXCR, storing one row per CDR3 protein. The top ten clones hold around 7.7% of a sample with more than 600,000 distinct CDR3 sequences, about 16% of them seen once. Source material: blood. The receptor source for this set is a young man with Graves' hyperthyroidism.

Details on this clonotype: A read error is possible here, since a much larger clone lies one base away. The chain links TRBV13 to TRBJ1-1; no clear D. The germline V and J ends were trimmed by 5 bases and 0 bases, with 22 bases remaining between them. Germline V gene data show CDR1 as PRHDT and CDR2 as FYEKMQ (reference sequence). There are 18 residues in the CDR3. The CDR3 bases are TGTGCCAGCAGCGCCGTCTCGGATTGGACGCACGTGAACACTGAAGCTTTCTTT. As protein: CASSAVSDWTHVNTEAFF.

The chain employs TRBV7-6 and TRBJ2-3; 7 positions match TRBD2. The CDR3 covers 14 residues. Germline assignment: CDR1 SGHVS and CDR2 FNYEAQ. V dropped 5 bases and J dropped 2; count of bases not matched to a gene: 4. The CDR3 nucleotides are TGTGCCAGCAGCCCCCGGGGGGTCACAGATACGCAGTATTTT. Encoded protein: CASSPRGVTDTQYF.

Worth noting for this clonotype: A much larger clone is a single base away; this may be a read error. The chain couples TRBV28 to TRBJ2-1; 9 bases align to TRBD2. Looked up from germline, CDR1 is MDHEN and CDR2 is SYDVKM. The CDR3 consists of 19 residues. The CDR3 DNA reads TGTGCCAGCAGTTTGGGTAGTCTTTGGTGGACTAGCGACTACAATGTGCAGTTCTTC. Translation: CASSLGSLWWTSDYNVQFF.

This clonotype was seen a few times. This rearrangement joins TRBV18 to TRBJ1-3; D possibly corresponds to TRBD1 (6 bases). The germline CDR1 and CDR2 sequences are KGHSH and LQKENI. V lost 2 bases and J lost 3, with 14 bases in between. The CDR3 spans 16 residues. CDR3 region: CASSPTEDRDGNTIYF. CDR3 bases: TGTGCCAGCTCACCAACGGAGGACAGAGATGGAAACACCATATATTTT.

Only a few counts were recorded for this clonotype. J is TRBJ2-3 and V is TRBV9; TRBD2 might be the D (6 bases). With 3 bases removed from V and 0 bases from J, the gap between germline ends came to 11 bases. The CDR3 loop spans 15 amino acids. Germline assignment: CDR1 SGDLS and CDR2 YYNGEE. The DNA of the CDR3 is TGTGCCAGCAGCGCAGCGGGCCTTAGCACAGATACGCAGTATTTT. The encoded protein is CASSAAGLSTDTQYF.

This chain uses TRBV7-9 with TRBJ2-7; TRBD2 aligns across 11 bases. With 5 bases clipped from V and 7 bases from J, the junction kept 7 bases outside the gene matches. The CDR3 has 14 residues. The germline CDR1 and CDR2 sequences are SEHNR and FQNEAQ (reference sequence). CDR3 coding DNA: TGTGCCAGCAGCCCTAGCGGGAGGACACGGGAGCAGTACTTC. Translated, it gives CASSPSGRTREQYF.

The chain employs TRBV10-3 and TRBJ1-5; unclear D gene. Deletions cut 8 bases from V and 5 bases from J, with 13 bases between. This CDR3 is 13 amino acids long. Germline CDR1 ENHRY, CDR2 SYGVKD. The DNA for the CDR3 is TGTGCCATCGGAGTTGGAGGGCATCAGCCCCAGCATTTT. It specifies CAIGVGGHQPQHF.

This clonotype was detected a few times. The chain carries TRBV7-9 and TRBJ2-7; D is perhaps TRBD2 (5 bases). V lost 2 bases, J lost 5 bases, and 10 bases lay in between. The CDR3 has 13 residues. The germline CDR1 and CDR2 sequences are SEHNR and FQNEAQ (reference sequence). The CDR3 spells CASSLPPADEQYF. The DNA for the CDR3 is TGTGCCAGCAGCTTACCCCCAGCGGACGAGCAGTACTTC.